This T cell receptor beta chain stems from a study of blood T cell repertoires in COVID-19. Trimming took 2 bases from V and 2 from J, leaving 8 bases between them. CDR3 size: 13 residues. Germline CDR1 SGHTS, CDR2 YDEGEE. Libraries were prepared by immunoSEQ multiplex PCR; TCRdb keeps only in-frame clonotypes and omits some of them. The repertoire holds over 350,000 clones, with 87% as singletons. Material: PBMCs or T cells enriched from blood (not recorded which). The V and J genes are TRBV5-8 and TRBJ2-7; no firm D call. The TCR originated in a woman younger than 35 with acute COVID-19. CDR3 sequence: CASSFDTTYEQYF. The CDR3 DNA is TGTGCCAGCAGCTTCGACACAACCTACGAGCAGTACTTC.